This TCR beta chain was recovered during a study of cytomegalovirus exposure and HLA in healthy donors. Study-level findings and limits: Reports described diagnosis of cytomegalovirus status by the classifier as highly specific and sensitive.

Of note for this clone: What it binds is unknown.

V lost 0 bases, J lost 3 bases, and 18 bases lay in between. Germline values: CDR1 SGDLS, CDR2 YYNGEE. This CDR3 has 17 amino acids. In the PCR, 60 Vbeta and 13 Jbeta primers were used. Generated by immunoSEQ multiplex PCR, the TCRdb table keeps only in-frame clones and is missing some. There are 150,000 or so clones in the sample, with about 1.5% held by the top ten. The chain is built from TRBV9 and TRBJ1-2; D perhaps matches TRBD1 (6 bases). The clonotype comes from a woman between 35 and 50 years old in good health and CMV-seropositive. The sequenced material came from PBMCs. The CDR3, as DNA: TGTGCCAGCAGCGTAGCCGCTCCGGGGGGCGATGACTATGGCTACACCTTC. This sequence encodes CASSVAAPGGDDYGYTF.